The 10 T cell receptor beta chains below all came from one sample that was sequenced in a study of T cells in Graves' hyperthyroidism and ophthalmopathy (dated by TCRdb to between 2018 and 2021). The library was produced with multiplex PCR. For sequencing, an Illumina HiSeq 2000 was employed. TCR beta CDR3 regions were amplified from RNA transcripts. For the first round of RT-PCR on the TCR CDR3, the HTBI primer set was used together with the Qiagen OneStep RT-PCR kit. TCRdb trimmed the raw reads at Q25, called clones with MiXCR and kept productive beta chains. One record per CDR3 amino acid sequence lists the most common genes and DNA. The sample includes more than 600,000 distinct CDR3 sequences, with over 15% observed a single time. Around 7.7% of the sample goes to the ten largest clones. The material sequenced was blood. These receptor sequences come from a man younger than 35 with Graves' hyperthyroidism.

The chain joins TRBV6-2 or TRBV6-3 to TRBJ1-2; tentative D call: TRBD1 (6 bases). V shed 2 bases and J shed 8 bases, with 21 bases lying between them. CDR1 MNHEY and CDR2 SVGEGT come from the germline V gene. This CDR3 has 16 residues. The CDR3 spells CASSYGLLLGAQGYTF. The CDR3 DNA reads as TGTGCCAGCAGTTACGGGCTCCTGCTGGGGGCTCAGGGCTACACCTTC.

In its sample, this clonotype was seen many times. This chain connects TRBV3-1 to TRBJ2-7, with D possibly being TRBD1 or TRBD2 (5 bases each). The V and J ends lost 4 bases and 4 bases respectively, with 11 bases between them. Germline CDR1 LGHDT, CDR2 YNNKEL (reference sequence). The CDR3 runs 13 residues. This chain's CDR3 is CASSPFWGYEQYF. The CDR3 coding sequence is TGTGCCAGCAGCCCCTTCTGGGGGTACGAGCAGTACTTC.

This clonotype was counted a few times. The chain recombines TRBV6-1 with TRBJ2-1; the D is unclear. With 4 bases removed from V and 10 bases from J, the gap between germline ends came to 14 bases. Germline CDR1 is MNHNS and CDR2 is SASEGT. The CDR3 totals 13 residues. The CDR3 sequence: CASSATSVGEQFF. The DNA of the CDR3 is TGTGCCAGCAGTGCCACCTCAGTGGGCGAGCAGTTCTTC.

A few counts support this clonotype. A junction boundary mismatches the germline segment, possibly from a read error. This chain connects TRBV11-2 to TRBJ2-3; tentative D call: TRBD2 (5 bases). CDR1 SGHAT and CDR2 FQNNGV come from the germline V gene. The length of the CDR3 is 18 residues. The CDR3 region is CTSSLEPDWVSGTDTQYF. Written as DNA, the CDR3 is TGTACCAGCAGCTTAGAGCCGGACTGGGTCTCAGGCACAGATACGCAGTATTTT. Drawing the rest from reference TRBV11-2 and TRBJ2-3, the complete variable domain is EAGVAQSPRYKIIEKRQSVAFWCNPISGHATLYWYQQILGQGPKLLIQFQNNGVVDDSQLPKDRFSAERLKGVDSTLKIQPAKLEDSAVYLCTSSLEPDWVSGTDTQYFGPGTRLTVL.

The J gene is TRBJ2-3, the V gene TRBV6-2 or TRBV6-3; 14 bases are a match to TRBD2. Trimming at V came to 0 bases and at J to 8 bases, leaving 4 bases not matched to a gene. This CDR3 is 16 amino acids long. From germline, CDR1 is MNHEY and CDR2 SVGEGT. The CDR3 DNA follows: TGTGCCAGCAGTTACTCGACTAGCGGGAGGGTCGGTACGCAGTATTTT. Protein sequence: CASSYSTSGRVGTQYF.

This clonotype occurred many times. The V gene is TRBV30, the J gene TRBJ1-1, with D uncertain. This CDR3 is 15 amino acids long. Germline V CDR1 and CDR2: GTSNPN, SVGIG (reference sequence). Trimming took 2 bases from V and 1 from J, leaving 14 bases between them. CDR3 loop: CAWSFPPGQNTEAFF. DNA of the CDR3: TGTGCCTGGAGTTTCCCCCCTGGGCAGAACACTGAAGCTTTCTTT.

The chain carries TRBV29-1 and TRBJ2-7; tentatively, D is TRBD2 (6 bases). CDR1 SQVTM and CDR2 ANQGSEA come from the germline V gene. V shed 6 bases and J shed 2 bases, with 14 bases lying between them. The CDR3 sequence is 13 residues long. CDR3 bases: TGCAGCGTGTTCTGGGGGGAGACCTACGAGCAGTACTTC. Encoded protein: CSVFWGETYEQYF.

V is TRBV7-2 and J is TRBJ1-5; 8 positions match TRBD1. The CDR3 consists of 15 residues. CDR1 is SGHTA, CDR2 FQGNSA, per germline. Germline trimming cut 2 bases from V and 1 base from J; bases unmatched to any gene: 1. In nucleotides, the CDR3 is TGTGCCAGCAGCTTAAGACAGGGGAGCAATCAGCCCCAGCATTTT. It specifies CASSLRQGSNQPQHF.

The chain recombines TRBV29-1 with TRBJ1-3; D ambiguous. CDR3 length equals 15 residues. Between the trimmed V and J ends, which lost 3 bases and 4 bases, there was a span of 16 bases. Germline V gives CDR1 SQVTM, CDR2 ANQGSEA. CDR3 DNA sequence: TGCAGCGTTGAGACTCTGGACGGCCTCGGAAACACCATATATTTT. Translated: CSVETLDGLGNTIYF.

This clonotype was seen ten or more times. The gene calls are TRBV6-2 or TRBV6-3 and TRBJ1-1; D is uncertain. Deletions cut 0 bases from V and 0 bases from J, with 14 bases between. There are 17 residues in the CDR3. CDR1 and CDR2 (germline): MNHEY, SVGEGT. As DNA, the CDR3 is TGTGCCAGCAGTTACTCTACCCTGTTAAGGATGAACACTGAAGCTTTCTTT. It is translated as CASSYSTLLRMNTEAFF.